This T cell receptor (beta chain) was identified in a study of early T cells in non-severe SARS-CoV-2 infection. The germline V gene has CDR1 SQVTM and CDR2 ANQGSEA. This CDR3 spans 17 amino acids. The V gene end was trimmed by 3 bases and the J gene end by 6 bases; junction bases not matched to a gene: 12. TCRdb recomputed calls from the 5' RACE reads with MiXCR, one row per CDR3 protein. The repertoire includes approximately 97,000 distinct CDR3 sequences, 13% of them detected once, and 6% to 7.5% sits in the top ten. Sample: whole blood. V gene TRBV29-1 combines with J gene TRBJ2-1, with TRBD2 matching 12 bases. The sequence came from an adult who was a healthcare worker with PCR-confirmed SARS-CoV-2 infection or an uninfected control (not recorded which). CDR3 in DNA: TGCAGCGTTGATAGGGAGACTAGCGGGAGTGGGGGCAATGAGCAGTTCTTC. This encodes CSVDRETSGSGGNEQFF.